The T cell receptor beta chain under discussion was sequenced for a study of human T cells and chemical hapten exposure. This clonotype was picked up a small number of times. As yet, its antigen is unknown. The study, taken as a whole, reports: After DPC sensitization, TCRs above 1 in 1000 frequency showed no change.

Noted time point: healthy volunteer bleed at 6 weeks. It was from unfractionated whole blood that total RNA was extracted. Trimming shortened V by 3 bases and J by 0 bases, and 18 bases separated the two germline ends. The CDR3 runs 18 residues. MiXCR, applied by TCRdb to the RACE reads, yields one record per CDR3 protein. The sample lists some 77,000 distinct CDR3 sequences, 8.6% occurring once. The clonotype originates from a female donor in good health. Some clones in this sample may be carry-over from other donors' samples. The sequencing sample was made of whole blood. The chain employs TRBV12-3 or TRBV12-4 and TRBJ1-5, with a tentative D call TRBD1 (5 bases). The CDR3 sequence: CASSFTQTGRGSNQPQHF. CDR3 in DNA: TGTGCCAGCAGTTTTACCCAAACAGGTAGGGGTAGCAATCAGCCCCAGCATTTT.